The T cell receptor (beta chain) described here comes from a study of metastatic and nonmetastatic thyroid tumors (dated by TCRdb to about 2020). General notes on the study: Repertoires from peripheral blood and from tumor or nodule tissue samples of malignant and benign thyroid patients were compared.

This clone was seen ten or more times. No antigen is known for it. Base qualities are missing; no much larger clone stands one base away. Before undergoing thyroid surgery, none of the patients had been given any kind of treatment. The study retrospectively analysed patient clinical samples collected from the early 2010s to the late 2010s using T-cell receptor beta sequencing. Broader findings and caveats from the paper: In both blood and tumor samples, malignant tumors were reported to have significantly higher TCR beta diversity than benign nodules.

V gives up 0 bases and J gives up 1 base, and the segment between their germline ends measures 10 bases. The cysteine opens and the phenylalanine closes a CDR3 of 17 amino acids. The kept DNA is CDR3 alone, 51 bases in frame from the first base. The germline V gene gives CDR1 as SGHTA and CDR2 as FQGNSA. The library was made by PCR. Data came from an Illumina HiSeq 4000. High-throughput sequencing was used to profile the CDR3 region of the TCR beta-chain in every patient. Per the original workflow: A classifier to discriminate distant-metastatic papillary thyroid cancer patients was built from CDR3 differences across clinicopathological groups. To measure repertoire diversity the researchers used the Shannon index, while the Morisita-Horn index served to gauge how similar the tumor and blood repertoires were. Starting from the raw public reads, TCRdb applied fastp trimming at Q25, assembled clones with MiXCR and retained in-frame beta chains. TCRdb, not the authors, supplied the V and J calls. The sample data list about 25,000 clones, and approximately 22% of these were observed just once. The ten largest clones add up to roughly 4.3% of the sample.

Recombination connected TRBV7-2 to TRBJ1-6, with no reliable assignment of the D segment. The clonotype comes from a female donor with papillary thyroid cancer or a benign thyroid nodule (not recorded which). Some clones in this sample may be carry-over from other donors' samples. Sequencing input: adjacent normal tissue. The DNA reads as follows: TGTGCCAGCAGCTTAGCTGCGGGTTGGTCCTATAATTCACCCCTCCACTTT. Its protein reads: CASSLAAGWSYNSPLHF.